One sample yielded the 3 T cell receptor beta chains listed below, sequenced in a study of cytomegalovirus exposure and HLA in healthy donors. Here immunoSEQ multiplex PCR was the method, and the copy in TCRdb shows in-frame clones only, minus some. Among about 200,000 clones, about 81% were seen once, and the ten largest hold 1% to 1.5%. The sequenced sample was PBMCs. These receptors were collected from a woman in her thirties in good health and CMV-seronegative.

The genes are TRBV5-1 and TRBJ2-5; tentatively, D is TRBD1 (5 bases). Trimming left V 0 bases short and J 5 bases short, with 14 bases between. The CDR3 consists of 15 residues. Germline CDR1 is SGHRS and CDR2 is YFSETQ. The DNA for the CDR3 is TGCGCCAGCAGCTTGGCCTCGGCAGGGATCGAGACCCAGTACTTC. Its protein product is CASSLASAGIETQYF.

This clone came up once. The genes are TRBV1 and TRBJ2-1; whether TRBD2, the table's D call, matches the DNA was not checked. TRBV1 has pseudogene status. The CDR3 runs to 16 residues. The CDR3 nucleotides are TGCACTATAAACCCCGAGGGGGGAGGGAACGACAATGAGCAGTTCTTC. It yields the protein CTINPEGGGNDNEQFF.

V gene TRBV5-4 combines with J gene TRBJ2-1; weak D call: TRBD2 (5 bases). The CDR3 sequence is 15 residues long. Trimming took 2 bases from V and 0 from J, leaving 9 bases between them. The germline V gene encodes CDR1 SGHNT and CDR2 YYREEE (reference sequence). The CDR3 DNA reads TGTGCCAGCAGCTTTGAGGGCCTCTCCTACAATGAGCAGTTCTTC. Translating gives CASSFEGLSYNEQFF.